The rows below give T cell receptor beta chains drawn from one sample of a study of graft-versus-host responses after intestinal transplantation. Their specific antigens are unknown. TCRdb's copy holds only in-frame clones and misses some; the assay was immunoSEQ multiplex PCR. Among fewer than 90,000 clones, about 94% were seen once, and the ten largest hold approximately 0.2%. Material: unstimulated CD4+ T cells sorted from spleen or lymph node cells, obtained before transplant. The receptor set was obtained from a human donor who was the organ donor for an intestinal transplant. Each CDR3 is given with its conserved first and last residue. Each record gives: clone size, D gene, V gene, J gene, CDR3 protein, CDR3 DNA. A D gene is named only where the DNA matches it firmly. Clone size, where shown, is once, few, many, or a class for clones that have expanded.

size: .; D: .; V: TRBV6-5; J: TRBJ1-1; CDR3: CASSPEGGRNTEAFF; DNA: TGTGCCAGCAGTCCGGAGGGGGGGAGGAACACTGAAGCTTTCTTT
size: .; D: .; V: TRBV7-2; J: TRBJ1-5; CDR3: CASTPSLSNQPQHF; DNA: TGTGCCAGCACCCCGAGCCTAAGCAATCAGCCCCAGCATTTT
size: few; D: TRBD2; V: TRBV7-2; J: TRBJ2-1; CDR3: CASSFRLAGYNEQFF; DNA: TGTGCCAGCAGCTTTAGACTAGCGGGGTACAATGAGCAGTTCTTC
size: .; D: .; V: TRBV19; J: TRBJ1-4; CDR3: CASGRGIATNEKLFF; DNA: TGTGCCAGCGGTCGGGGAATAGCAACTAATGAAAAACTGTTTTTT
size: few; D: .; V: TRBV5-1; J: TRBJ1-1; CDR3: CASSLAVGMNTEAFF; DNA: TGCGCCAGCAGCTTGGCTGTGGGTATGAACACTGAAGCTTTCTTT
size: .; D: .; V: TRBV9; J: TRBJ1-2; CDR3: CASSLGAMSAF; DNA: TGTGCCAGCAGCTTAGGGGCAATGTCCGCCTTC
size: .; D: .; V: TRBV27; J: TRBJ1-1; CDR3: CASSLSTSLPTEAFF; DNA: TGTGCCAGCAGTTTATCGACCAGCCTTCCCACTGAAGCTTTCTTT
size: .; D: .; V: TRBV6-4; J: TRBJ1-2; CDR3: CASSESLWAYGYTF; DNA: TGTGCCAGCAGTGAAAGTCTCTGGGCCTATGGCTACACCTTC
size: .; D: TRBD2; V: TRBV27; J: TRBJ2-1; CDR3: CASVGGAEQFF; DNA: TGTGCCAGTGTCGGGGGGGCTGAGCAGTTCTTC
size: .; D: .; V: TRBV4-3; J: TRBJ2-3; CDR3: CASSQDLAASTDTQYF; DNA: TGCGCCAGCAGCCAAGACCTCGCAGCGAGCACAGATACGCAGTATTTT
size: .; D: .; V: TRBV11-3; J: TRBJ1-6; CDR3: CASSLNALNSPLHF; DNA: TGTGCCAGCAGCTTGAACGCTTTGAATTCACCCCTCCACTTT
size: .; D: .; V: TRBV28; J: TRBJ1-4; CDR3: CASSLLQGGEKLFF; DNA: TGTGCCAGCAGTTTACTACAGGGCGGGGAAAAACTGTTTTTT
size: .; D: .; V: TRBV21-1; J: TRBJ2-5; CDR3: CASSKRDRGQETQYF; DNA: TGTGCCAGCAGCAAACGGGACAGGGGCCAAGAGACCCAGTACTTC
size: once; D: .; V: TRBV14; J: TRBJ1-1; CDR3: CASSQVQGWYTEAFF; DNA: TGTGCCAGCAGCCAAGTACAAGGATGGTACACTGAAGCTTTCTTT
size: once; D: TRBD2; V: TRBV7-6; J: TRBJ2-1; CDR3: CASSFSSGGGYNEQFF; DNA: TGTGCCAGCAGCTTCTCTAGCGGGGGGGGATACAATGAGCAGTTCTTC
size: .; D: TRBD2; V: TRBV5-1; J: TRBJ2-5; CDR3: CASSLASAGKGETQYF; DNA: TGCGCCAGCAGCTTGGCATCAGCGGGGAAAGGAGAGACCCAGTACTTC
size: .; D: TRBD2; V: TRBV5-1; J: TRBJ2-1; CDR3: CASSFNGGGSEQFF; DNA: TGCGCCAGCAGCTTTAACGGGGGGGGCAGTGAGCAGTTCTTC
size: .; D: TRBD1; V: TRBV10-3; J: TRBJ2-3; CDR3: CATGQGGDTQYF; DNA: TGTGCCACCGGACAGGGAGGAGATACGCAGTATTTT
size: .; D: .; V: TRBV6-5; J: TRBJ2-3; CDR3: CASSHTSTDTQYF; DNA: TGTGCCAGCAGCCACACTAGCACAGATACGCAGTATTTT
size: .; D: TRBD2; V: TRBV7-3; J: TRBJ2-2; CDR3: CASSLTGTSPTGELFF; DNA: TGTGCCAGCAGCCTAACCGGGACTAGCCCCACCGGGGAGCTGTTTTTT
size: .; D: .; V: TRBV5-5; J: TRBJ2-1; CDR3: CASSLGTSSYNEQFF; DNA: TGTGCCAGCAGCTTGGGGACTTCCTCCTACAATGAGCAGTTCTTC
size: .; D: .; V: TRBV7-2; J: TRBJ1-6; CDR3: CASSLFLRGVRNSPLHF; DNA: TGTGCCAGCAGCTTATTTCTCCGGGGGGTCCGAAATTCACCCCTCCACTTT
size: .; D: TRBD1; V: TRBV18; J: TRBJ2-1; CDR3: CASRPTGGINEQFF; DNA: TGTGCCAGCCGACCGACAGGGGGAATCAATGAGCAGTTCTTC
size: .; D: .; V: TRBV2; J: TRBJ1-2; CDR3: CASRDNRVLVYGYTF; DNA: TGTGCCAGCAGAGACAACAGGGTTTTGGTGTATGGCTACACCTTC
size: .; D: TRBD1; V: TRBV27; J: TRBJ2-7; CDR3: CASSRQGQGVPYEQYF; DNA: TGTGCCAGCAGTCGCCAGGGACAGGGCGTACCCTACGAGCAGTACTTC
size: .; D: TRBD1; V: TRBV7-2; J: TRBJ1-2; CDR3: CASSIPPGQGVSYGYTF; DNA: TGTGCCAGCAGCATCCCCCCGGGACAGGGGGTATCCTATGGCTACACCTTC
size: .; D: .; V: TRBV5-1; J: TRBJ1-1; CDR3: CASSSLGRGNTEAFF; DNA: TGCGCCAGCAGCTCGCTTGGGCGAGGGAACACTGAAGCTTTCTTT
size: .; D: TRBD1; V: TRBV5-5; J: TRBJ1-1; CDR3: CASSLGGQGRPEAFF; DNA: TGTGCCAGCAGCTTGGGCGGACAGGGCCGGCCTGAAGCTTTCTTT
size: .; D: TRBD1; V: TRBV4-1; J: TRBJ1-2; CDR3: CASSQLDRAGGYTF; DNA: TGCGCCAGCAGCCAACTAGACAGGGCTGGAGGCTACACCTTC
size: few; D: .; V: TRBV10-3; J: TRBJ2-7; CDR3: CAISALGEQYF; DNA: TGTGCCATCAGTGCACTCGGGGAGCAGTACTTC
size: .; D: TRBD1; V: TRBV7-9; J: TRBJ1-4; CDR3: CASSLGTGQGVNEKLFF; DNA: TGTGCCAGCAGCTTAGGGACAGGACAGGGCGTTAATGAAAAACTGTTTTTT
size: .; D: TRBD1; V: TRBV9; J: TRBJ1-2; CDR3: CASSPNRGIYNGYTF; DNA: TGTGCCAGCAGCCCCAACAGGGGAATCTACAATGGCTACACCTTC
size: once; D: .; V: TRBV6-1; J: TRBJ1-2; CDR3: CASSRDILSHGYTF; DNA: TGTGCCAGCAGCCGGGACATACTTTCACATGGCTACACCTTC
size: .; D: TRBD1; V: TRBV10-3; J: TRBJ2-5; CDR3: CAISWDSGTQYF; DNA: TGTGCCATCAGTTGGGACAGCGGGACCCAGTACTTC
size: .; D: TRBD2; V: TRBV7-9; J: TRBJ2-2; CDR3: CASSPPSGGAAGELFF; DNA: TGTGCCAGCAGCCCACCTAGCGGGGGGGCTGCCGGGGAGCTGTTTTTT
size: .; D: .; V: TRBV14; J: TRBJ2-7; CDR3: CASSDQGQGFYEQYF; DNA: TGTGCCAGCAGTGACCAGGGGCAGGGATTCTACGAGCAGTACTTC
size: .; D: TRBD2; V: TRBV10-1; J: TRBJ2-2; CDR3: CASSRLAGGLGTGELFF; DNA: TGCGCCAGCAGTCGACTCGCGGGGGGGCTAGGGACCGGGGAGCTGTTTTTT
size: .; D: .; V: TRBV5-6; J: TRBJ2-7; CDR3: CASSSGGGGRQYF; DNA: TGTGCCAGCAGCTCCGGGGGCGGGGGAAGACAGTACTTC
size: .; D: .; V: TRBV6-5; J: TRBJ1-5; CDR3: CASRWDMNSNQPQHF; DNA: TGTGCCAGCAGGTGGGACATGAATAGCAATCAGCCCCAGCATTTT
size: .; D: TRBD1; V: TRBV5-6; J: TRBJ1-2; CDR3: CASSFSDRDHGYTF; DNA: TGTGCCAGCAGCTTCTCGGACAGGGATCATGGCTACACCTTC
size: .; D: TRBD1; V: TRBV2; J: TRBJ2-7; CDR3: CASSSIMFPGTGVYEQYF; DNA: TGTGCCAGCAGTTCTATTATGTTCCCCGGGACAGGAGTCTACGAGCAGTACTTC
size: .; D: TRBD1; V: TRBV4-1; J: TRBJ1-4; CDR3: CASSRLTGGTNEKLFF; DNA: TGCGCCAGCAGCCGGCTTACAGGGGGAACTAATGAAAAACTGTTTTTT
size: .; D: TRBD1; V: TRBV10-3; J: TRBJ1-1; CDR3: CAISDGQGAIEAFF; DNA: TGTGCCATCAGTGACGGGCAGGGGGCGATTGAAGCTTTCTTT
size: .; D: .; V: TRBV11-2; J: TRBJ1-1; CDR3: CASSSRTGNTEAFF; DNA: TGTGCCAGCAGCTCCCGGACGGGGAACACTGAAGCTTTCTTT
size: .; D: .; V: TRBV5-1; J: TRBJ2-6; CDR3: CASRFSGANVLTF; DNA: TGCGCCAGCAGGTTCTCTGGGGCCAACGTCCTGACTTTC
size: .; D: TRBD2; V: TRBV11-3; J: TRBJ2-1; CDR3: CASSARRGGYNEQFF; DNA: TGTGCCAGCAGCGCGAGACGGGGGGGGTACAATGAGCAGTTCTTC
size: .; D: TRBD2; V: TRBV7-3; J: TRBJ2-2; CDR3: CASSPSSGSRTGELFF; DNA: TGTGCCAGCAGCCCATCAAGCGGGAGTCGCACCGGGGAGCTGTTTTTT